This is a list of T cell receptor beta chains from one sample in a study of neurological immune-mediated disorders. MiXCR, run by TCRdb on the 5' RACE reads, gives a single entry per CDR3 protein. The sample includes tens of thousands of distinct CDR3 sequences, 2.6% of them seen just once. Sequencing was performed on PBMCs. The receptors originated from a woman in her twenties or thirties with multiple sclerosis. Both conserved end residues are part of each CDR3. The D gene is left open where the match is weak. Not all rows give a size; the values are once, few, many and, for expanded clones, a class.

>TRBV7-6|many|TRBJ2-2|NA
TGTGCCAGCAGCTCCGGGACTCAGATAACCGGGGAGCTGTTTTTT
CASSSGTQITGELFF
>TRBV7-2|NA|TRBJ1-5|NA
TGTGCCAGCAGCTTAGCGGCCAATCAGCCCCAGCATTTT
CASSLAANQPQHF
>TRBV12-3/TRBV12-4|many|TRBJ2-5|TRBD2
TGTGCCAGCAGCTCCATCCAGGGAGGGGTTGCGACCCAGTACTTC
CASSSIQGGVATQYF
>TRBV7-9|many|TRBJ1-5|NA
TGTGCCAGCAGTGCGGGATGGAATCAGCCCCAGCATTTT
CASSAGWNQPQHF
>TRBV24-1|many|TRBJ2-1|NA
TGTGCCACCGAGTGGCACAATGAGCAGTTCTTC
CATEWHNEQFF
>TRBV2|many|TRBJ2-1|TRBD2
TGTGCCAGCTCCCGGGGTGGACTAGCGGCGAATGAGCAGTTCTTC
CASSRGGLAANEQFF
>TRBV5-1|many|TRBJ1-5|TRBD1
TGCGCCAGCAGCTTGGGGCCAGGGGGGCAGCAGCCCCAGCATTTT
CASSLGPGGQQPQHF
>TRBV19|many|TRBJ2-7|NA
TGTGCCAGTAGTATGTCCGCCTACGAGCAGTACTTC
CASSMSAYEQYF
>TRBV5-5|many|TRBJ2-7|NA
TGTGCCAGCAGCTTGGTGTCAGGTTCCTACGAGCAGTACTTC
CASSLVSGSYEQYF
>TRBV3-1|few|TRBJ1-5|NA
TGTGCCAGCAGCACCGAGGGCCACAATCAGCCCCAGCATTTT
CASSTEGHNQPQHF
>TRBV20-1|many|TRBJ2-1|NA
TGCAGTGCTTTCCGTCGATCCTACAATGAGCAGTTCTTC
CSAFRRSYNEQFF
>TRBV20-1|many|TRBJ2-7|TRBD2
TGCAGTGCTGGGACTATTTTCTCCTACGAGCAGTACTTC
CSAGTIFSYEQYF
>TRBV7-9|many|TRBJ1-4|NA
TGTGCCAGCAGCTACGGGGAGGCAACTAATGAAAAACTGTTTTTT
CASSYGEATNEKLFF
>TRBV7-2|many|TRBJ2-5|NA
TGTGCCAGCAGCTCTGGGACACCGACTGAGACCCAGTACTTC
CASSSGTPTETQYF
>TRBV29-1|many|TRBJ2-1|NA
TGCAGCGAGCAGGGTGATGGGGAGCAGTTCTTC
CSEQGDGEQFF
>TRBV28|many|TRBJ2-7|TRBD2
TGTGCCAGCACCCCCGGGACTAGCGGATCCTACGAGCAGTACTTC
CASTPGTSGSYEQYF
>TRBV7-9|many|TRBJ1-5|NA
TGTGCCAGCAGCTTAGATCCCCAGGGAGGGGATCAGCCCCAGCATTTT
CASSLDPQGGDQPQHF
>TRBV7-8|many|TRBJ2-5|NA
TGTGCCAGCAGCTCTTCCGGGACACCCCAGTACTTC
CASSSSGTPQYF
>TRBV28|many|TRBJ2-1|NA
TGTGCCAGCAGTGAACGACACGAGCAGTTCTTC
CASSERHEQFF
>TRBV5-1|many|TRBJ2-1|TRBD2
TGCGCCAGCAGCCCCCGAGCCCTAGCGGGCCCGAGCTCCTACAATGAGCAGTTCTTC
CASSPRALAGPSSYNEQFF
>TRBV5-1|many|TRBJ2-5|NA
TGCGCCAGCAGCTTGGTGATGAATGGCCACCAAGAGACCCAGTACTTC
CASSLVMNGHQETQYF
>TRBV18|NA|TRBJ2-7|TRBD1
TGTGCCAGCTCACCACCGTTGGCGAGTCTGGGGGACAGGGGGCTGTACGAGCAGTACTTC
CASSPPLASLGDRGLYEQYF
>TRBV2|many|TRBJ1-1|NA
TGTGCCAGCACTAGGGACGATAATGAAGCTTTCTTT
CASTRDDNEAFF
>TRBV6-6|many|TRBJ1-4|TRBD1
TGTGCCAGCAGTGCACAGGGGTGGGGTGAAAAACTGTTTTTT
CASSAQGWGEKLFF
>TRBV20-1|many|TRBJ2-1|NA
TGCAGTTTCCGGGCCCCGAGCTCCTACAATGAGCAGTTCTTC
CSFRAPSSYNEQFF
>TRBV12-3/TRBV12-4|many|TRBJ2-1|TRBD2
TGTGCCAGCAGTCTAGCGGGGTCGATAGAGCAGTTCTTC
CASSLAGSIEQFF
>TRBV5-6|many|TRBJ1-1|TRBD1
TGTGCCAGCAGCTTTCAGGGGGCAGCGAACACTGAAGCTTTCTTT
CASSFQGAANTEAFF
>TRBV7-6|many|TRBJ2-1|TRBD2
TGTGCCAGCAGCTTCTACGACCCGGGACTAGCGGAGCTCAATGAGCAGTTCTTC
CASSFYDPGLAELNEQFF
>TRBV29-1|many|TRBJ2-1|NA
TGCAGCGTGGTTGGGCCTTCGGGTGAGCAGTTCTTC
CSVVGPSGEQFF
>TRBV20-1|many|TRBJ2-3|NA
TGCAGTGCCCCAGACAGTACTAGCACAGATACGCAGTATTTT
CSAPDSTSTDTQYF
>TRBV29-1|many|TRBJ1-2|NA
TGCAGCGCCGGTAACGGGGCAAATGGCTACACCTTC
CSAGNGANGYTF
>TRBV20-1|many|TRBJ2-1|TRBD2
TGCAGTGCGAGACAAAGTACTAGCGGGAGTTACAATGAGCAGTTCTTC
CSARQSTSGSYNEQFF
>TRBV5-1|many|TRBJ2-1|NA
TGCGCCAGCAGCTTGGATGGCGAGATAAATGAGCAGTTCTTC
CASSLDGEINEQFF
>TRBV6-2/TRBV6-3|few|TRBJ1-1|TRBD1
TGTGCCAGCAGTCCGGCAGGGGGACGTATGAACACTGAAGCTTTCTTT
CASSPAGGRMNTEAFF
>TRBV6-5|many|TRBJ1-1|NA
TGTGCCAGCAGTTACTCGACCTGGGGCACTGAAGCTTTCTTT
CASSYSTWGTEAFF
>TRBV28|many|TRBJ2-7|NA
TGTGCCAGCAGATCGATCCGGGACCCCCCCTACGAGCAGTACTTC
CASRSIRDPPYEQYF
>TRBV5-1|many|TRBJ2-3|TRBD2
TGCGCCAGCAGCGAAGGGACTAGTGGAACAGATACGCAGTATTTT
CASSEGTSGTDTQYF
>TRBV28|many|TRBJ2-3|NA
TGTGCCAGCAGATCGGGGGCAGATACGCAGTATTTT
CASRSGADTQYF